These 5 T cell receptor beta chains came from one sample sequenced in a study of T cells in women clearing cervical HPV infection. Assay: immunoSEQ multiplex PCR; the TCRdb copy retains only in-frame clones and omits some. Here the sample table reports 25,000 to 30,000 clones. The sequenced material came from blood buffy coat. Receptors were obtained from a woman between 18 and 70 years old with a cervical HPV16 infection that either progressed to CIN3+ or cleared (not recorded which).

Details on this clone: Read data end 3 residues before the CDR3 end; the end is taken from the germline J gene. J is TRBJ2-3 and V is TRBV5-4; D unresolved. There are 14 residues in the CDR3. V lost 1 base, J lost 0 bases, and 6 bases lay in between. The germline CDR1 and CDR2 sequences are SGHNT and YYREEE (reference sequence). CDR3 bases read: TGTGCCAGCAGCTTGAGAACTAGCACAGATACG. This codes for CASSLRTSTDT. The CDR3 as a whole reads CASSLRTSTDTQYF.

Comment on this clone: Read data end 3 residues before the CDR3 end; the end is taken from the germline J gene. V usage is TRBV7-9 and J usage is TRBJ1-2, with no clear D. This CDR3 spans 15 amino acids. Germline lookup yields CDR1 SEHNR and CDR2 FQNEAQ (reference sequence). The covered CDR3 bases are TGTGCCAGCAGCTTAGCGGGGAACCGCCTCGGGGAC. It encodes CASSLAGNRLGD. The CDR3 in full is CASSLAGNRLGDYTF.

To note about this clone: Read coverage stops 3 residues before the CDR3 terminus; the germline J gene supplies the remainder. The chain uses TRBV13 and TRBJ2-1; D gene uncertain. The germline CDR1 and CDR2 sequences are PRHDT and FYEKMQ (reference sequence). CDR3 size: 13 residues. With 1 base removed from V and 7 bases from J, the gap between germline ends came to 8 bases. The CDR3 sequence: CASSLEVSNEQFF. Incomplete CDR3 DNA: TGTGCCAGCAGCTTAGAGGTGTCGAATGAG.

A word on this clone: The read falls 3 residues short of the CDR3 end, and the missing part is taken from the germline J gene. The V gene is TRBV30, the J gene TRBJ2-3; D call uncertain. Trimming cost V 2 bases and J 1 base, with 7 bases left between them. CDR3 length equals 13 residues. The germline V gene encodes CDR1 GTSNPN and CDR2 SVGIG (reference sequence). This chain's CDR3 is CAWSLAGTDTQYF. The part of the CDR3 DNA that was read is TGTGCCTGGAGTTTAGCTGGCACAGATACG.

Turning to this clone: The CDR3 end is not reached by the read, which stops 3 residues before it; the germline J gene fills it in. This sequence joins TRBV6-4 and TRBJ2-1, with TRBD2 matching over 8 bases. The V and J ends lost 3 bases and 8 bases, in that order; junction bases with no gene match: 9. CDR3 length: 15 amino acids. CDR1 MRHNA and CDR2 SNTAGT come from the germline V gene. The CDR3 sequence is CASSDGETGGDEQFF. The covered CDR3 bases are TGTGCCAGCAGTGATGGAGAGACCGGGGGGGATGAG.